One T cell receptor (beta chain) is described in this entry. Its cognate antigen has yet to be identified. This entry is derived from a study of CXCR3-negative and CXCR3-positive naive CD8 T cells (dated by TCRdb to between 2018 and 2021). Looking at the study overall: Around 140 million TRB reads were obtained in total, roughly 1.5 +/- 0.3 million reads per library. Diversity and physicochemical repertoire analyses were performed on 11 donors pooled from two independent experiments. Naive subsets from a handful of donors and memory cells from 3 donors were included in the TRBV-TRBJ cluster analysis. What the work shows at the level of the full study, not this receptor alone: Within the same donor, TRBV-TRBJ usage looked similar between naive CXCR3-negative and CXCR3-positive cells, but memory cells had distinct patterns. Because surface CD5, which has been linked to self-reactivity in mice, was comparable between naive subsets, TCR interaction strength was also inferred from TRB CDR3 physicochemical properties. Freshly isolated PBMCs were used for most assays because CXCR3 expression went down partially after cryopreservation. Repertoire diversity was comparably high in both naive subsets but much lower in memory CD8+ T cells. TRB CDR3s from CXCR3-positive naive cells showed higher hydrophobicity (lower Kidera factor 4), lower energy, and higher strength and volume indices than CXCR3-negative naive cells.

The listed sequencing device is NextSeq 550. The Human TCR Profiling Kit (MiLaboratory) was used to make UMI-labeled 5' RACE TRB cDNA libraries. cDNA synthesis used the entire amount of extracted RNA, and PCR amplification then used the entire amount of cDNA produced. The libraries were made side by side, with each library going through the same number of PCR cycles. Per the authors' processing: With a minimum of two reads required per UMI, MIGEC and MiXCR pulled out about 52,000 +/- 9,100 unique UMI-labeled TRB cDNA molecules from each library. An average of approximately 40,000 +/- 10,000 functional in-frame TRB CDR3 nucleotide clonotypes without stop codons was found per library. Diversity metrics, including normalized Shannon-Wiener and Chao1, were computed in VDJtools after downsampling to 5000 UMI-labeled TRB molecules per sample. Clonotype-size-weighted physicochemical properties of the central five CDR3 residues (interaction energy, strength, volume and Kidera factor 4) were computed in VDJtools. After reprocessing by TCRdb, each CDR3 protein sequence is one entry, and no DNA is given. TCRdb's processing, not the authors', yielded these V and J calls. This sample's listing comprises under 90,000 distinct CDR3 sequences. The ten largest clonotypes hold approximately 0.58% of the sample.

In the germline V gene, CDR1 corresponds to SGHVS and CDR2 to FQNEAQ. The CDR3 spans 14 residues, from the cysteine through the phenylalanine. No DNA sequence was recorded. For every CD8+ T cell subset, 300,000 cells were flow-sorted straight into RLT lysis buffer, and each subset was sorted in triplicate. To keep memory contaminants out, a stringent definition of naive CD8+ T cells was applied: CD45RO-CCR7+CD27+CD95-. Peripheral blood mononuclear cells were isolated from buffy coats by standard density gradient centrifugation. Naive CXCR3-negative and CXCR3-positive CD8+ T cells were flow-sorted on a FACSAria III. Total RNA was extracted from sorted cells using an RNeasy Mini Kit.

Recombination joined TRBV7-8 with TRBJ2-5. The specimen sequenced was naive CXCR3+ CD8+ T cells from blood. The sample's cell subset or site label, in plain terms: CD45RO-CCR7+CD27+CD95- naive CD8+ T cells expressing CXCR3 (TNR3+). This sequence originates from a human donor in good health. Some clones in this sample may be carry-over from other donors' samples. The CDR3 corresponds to CASSLDWYQETQYF.